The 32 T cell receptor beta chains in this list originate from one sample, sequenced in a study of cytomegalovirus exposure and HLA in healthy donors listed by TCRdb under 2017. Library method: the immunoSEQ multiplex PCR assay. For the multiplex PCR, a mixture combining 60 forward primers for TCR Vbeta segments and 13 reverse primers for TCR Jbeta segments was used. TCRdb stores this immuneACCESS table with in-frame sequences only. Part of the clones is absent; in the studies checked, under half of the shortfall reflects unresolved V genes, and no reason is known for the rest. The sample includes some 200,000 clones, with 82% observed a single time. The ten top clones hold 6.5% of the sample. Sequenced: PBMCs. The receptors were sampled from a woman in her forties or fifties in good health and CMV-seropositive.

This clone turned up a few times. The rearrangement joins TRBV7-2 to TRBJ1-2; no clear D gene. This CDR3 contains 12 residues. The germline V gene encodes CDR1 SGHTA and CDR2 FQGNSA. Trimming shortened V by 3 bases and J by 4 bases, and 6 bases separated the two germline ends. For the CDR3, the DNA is TGTGCCAGCAGCTTCCTCTCCTATGGCTACACCTTC. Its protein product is CASSFLSYGYTF.

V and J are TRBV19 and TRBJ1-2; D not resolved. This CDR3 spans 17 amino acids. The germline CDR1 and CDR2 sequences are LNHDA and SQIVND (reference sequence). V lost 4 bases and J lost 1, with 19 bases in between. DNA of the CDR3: TGTGCCAGTAGTAGACCGGGGTCTTGGCTGAGTAACTATGGCTACACCTTC. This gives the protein CASSRPGSWLSNYGYTF.

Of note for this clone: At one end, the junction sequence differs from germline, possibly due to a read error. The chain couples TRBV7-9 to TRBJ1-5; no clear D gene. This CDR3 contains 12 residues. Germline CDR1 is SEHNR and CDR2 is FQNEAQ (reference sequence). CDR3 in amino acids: CSSSQDAQPQHF. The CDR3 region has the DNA TGTTCCAGCAGCCAGGATGCTCAGCCCCAGCATTTT.

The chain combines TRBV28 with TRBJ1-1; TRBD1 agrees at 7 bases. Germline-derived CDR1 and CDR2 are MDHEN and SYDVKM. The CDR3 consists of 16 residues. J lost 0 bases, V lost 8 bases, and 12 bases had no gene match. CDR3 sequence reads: CASGLTGNGMNTEAFF. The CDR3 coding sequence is TGTGCCAGCGGTCTGACAGGGAATGGGATGAACACTGAAGCTTTCTTT.

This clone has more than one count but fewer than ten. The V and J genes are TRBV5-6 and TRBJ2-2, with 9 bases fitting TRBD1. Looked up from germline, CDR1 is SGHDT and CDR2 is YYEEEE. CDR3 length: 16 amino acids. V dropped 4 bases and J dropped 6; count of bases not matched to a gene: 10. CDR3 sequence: CASSTTGGPSPGELFF. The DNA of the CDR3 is TGTGCCAGCAGCACCACAGGGGGCCCCTCTCCCGGGGAGCTGTTTTTT.

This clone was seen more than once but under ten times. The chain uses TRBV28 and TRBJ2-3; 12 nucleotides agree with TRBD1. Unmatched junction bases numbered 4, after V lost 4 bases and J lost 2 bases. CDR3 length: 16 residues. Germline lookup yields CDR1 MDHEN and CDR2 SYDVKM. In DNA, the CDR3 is TGTGCCAGCAGTTGGGGGACAGGGGGCCCCACAGATACGCAGTATTTT. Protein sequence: CASSWGTGGPTDTQYF. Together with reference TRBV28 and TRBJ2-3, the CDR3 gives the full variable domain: DVKVTQSSRYLVKRTGEKVFLECVQDMDHENMFWYRQDPGLGLRLIYFSYDVKMKEKGDIPEGYSVSREKKERFSLILESASTNQTSMYLCASSWGTGGPTDTQYFGPGTRLTVL.

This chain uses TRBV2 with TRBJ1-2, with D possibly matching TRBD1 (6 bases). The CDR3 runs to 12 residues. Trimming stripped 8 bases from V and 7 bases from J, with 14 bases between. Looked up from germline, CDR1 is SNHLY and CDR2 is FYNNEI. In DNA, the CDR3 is TGTGCCAGCGCAGACCAGGGGCTTGGCTACACCTTC. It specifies CASADQGLGYTF.

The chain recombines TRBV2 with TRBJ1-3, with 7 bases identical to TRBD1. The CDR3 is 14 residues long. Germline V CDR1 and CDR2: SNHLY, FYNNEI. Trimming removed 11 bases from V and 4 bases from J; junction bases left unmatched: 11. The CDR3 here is CAGRQGSDGNTIYF. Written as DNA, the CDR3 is TGTGCCGGTAGACAGGGAAGCGACGGAAACACCATATATTTT.

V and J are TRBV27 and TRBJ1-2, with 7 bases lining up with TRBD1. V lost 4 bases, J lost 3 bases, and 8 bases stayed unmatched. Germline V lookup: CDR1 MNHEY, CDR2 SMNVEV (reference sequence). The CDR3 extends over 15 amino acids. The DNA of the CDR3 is TGTGCCAGCAGTTCGCGGACAGGCCTTTACTATGGCTACACCTTC. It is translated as CASSSRTGLYYGYTF.

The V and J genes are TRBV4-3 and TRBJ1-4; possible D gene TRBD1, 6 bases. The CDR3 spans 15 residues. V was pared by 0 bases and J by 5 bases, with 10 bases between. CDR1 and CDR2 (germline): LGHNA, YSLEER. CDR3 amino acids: CASSQDAQGNEKLFF. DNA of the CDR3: TGCGCCAGCAGCCAAGATGCGCAGGGGAATGAAAAACTGTTTTTT.

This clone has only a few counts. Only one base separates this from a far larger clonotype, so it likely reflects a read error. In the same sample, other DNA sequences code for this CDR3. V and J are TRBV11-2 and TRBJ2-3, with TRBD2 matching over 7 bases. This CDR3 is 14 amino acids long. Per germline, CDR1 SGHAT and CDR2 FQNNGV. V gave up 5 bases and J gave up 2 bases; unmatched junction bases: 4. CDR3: CASSQTSSTDTQYF. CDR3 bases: TGTGCCAGCAGCCAGACTAGCTCCACAGATACGCAGTATTTT.

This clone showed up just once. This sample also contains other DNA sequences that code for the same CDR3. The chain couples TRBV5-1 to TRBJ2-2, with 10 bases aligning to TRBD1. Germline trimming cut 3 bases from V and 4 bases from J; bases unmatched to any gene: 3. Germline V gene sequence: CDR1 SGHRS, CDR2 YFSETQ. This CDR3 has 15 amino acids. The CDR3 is CASSSGQGVTGELFF. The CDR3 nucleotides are TGCGCCAGCAGCTCAGGACAGGGGGTCACCGGGGAGCTGTTTTTT. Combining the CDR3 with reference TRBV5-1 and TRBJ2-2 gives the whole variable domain KAGVTQTPRYLIKTRGQQVTLSCSPISGHRSVSWYQQTPGQGLQFLFEYFSETQRNKGNFPGRFSGRQFSNSRSEMNVSTLELGDSALYLCASSSGQGVTGELFFGEGSRLTVL.

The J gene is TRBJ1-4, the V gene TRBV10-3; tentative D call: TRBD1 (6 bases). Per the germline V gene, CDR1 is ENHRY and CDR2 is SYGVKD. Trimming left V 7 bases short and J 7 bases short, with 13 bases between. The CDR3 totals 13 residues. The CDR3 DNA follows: TGTGCCATCAAAAACAGGGCGGGTGAAAAACTGTTTTTT. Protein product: CAIKNRAGEKLFF.

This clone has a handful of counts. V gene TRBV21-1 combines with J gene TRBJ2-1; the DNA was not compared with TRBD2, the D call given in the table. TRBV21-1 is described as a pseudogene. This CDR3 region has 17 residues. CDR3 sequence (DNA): TGTGCCAGCAGCAAAGCGGGACTAGCGGGTTCCTACAATGAGCAGTTCTTC. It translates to CASSKAGLAGSYNEQFF.

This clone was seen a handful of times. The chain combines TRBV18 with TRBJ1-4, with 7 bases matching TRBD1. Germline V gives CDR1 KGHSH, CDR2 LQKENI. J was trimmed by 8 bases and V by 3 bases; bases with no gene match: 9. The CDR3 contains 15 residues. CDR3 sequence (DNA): TGTGCCAGCTCACCTCGACAGGGCCGGGGGGAAAAACTGTTTTTT. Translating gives CASSPRQGRGEKLFF.

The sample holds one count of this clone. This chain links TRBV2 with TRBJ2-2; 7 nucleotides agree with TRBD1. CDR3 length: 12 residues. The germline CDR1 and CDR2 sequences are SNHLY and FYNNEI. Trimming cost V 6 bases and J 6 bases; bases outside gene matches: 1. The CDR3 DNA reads TGTGCCAGCAGAGGGACAGCCGGGGAGCTGTTTTTT. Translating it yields CASRGTAGELFF.

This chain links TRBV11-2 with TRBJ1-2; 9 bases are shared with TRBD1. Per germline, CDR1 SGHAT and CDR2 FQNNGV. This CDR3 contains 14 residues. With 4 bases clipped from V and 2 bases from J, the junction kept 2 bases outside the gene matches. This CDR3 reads CASSSGQGNYGYTF. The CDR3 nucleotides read TGTGCCAGCAGCTCGGGACAGGGAAACTATGGCTACACCTTC.

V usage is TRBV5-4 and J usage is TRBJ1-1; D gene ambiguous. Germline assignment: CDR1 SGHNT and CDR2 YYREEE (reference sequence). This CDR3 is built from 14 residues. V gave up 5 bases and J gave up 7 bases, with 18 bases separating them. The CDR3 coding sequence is TGTGCCAGCAGTTACGGAGAGGCCGGGAATGAAGCTTTCTTT. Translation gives CASSYGEAGNEAFF.

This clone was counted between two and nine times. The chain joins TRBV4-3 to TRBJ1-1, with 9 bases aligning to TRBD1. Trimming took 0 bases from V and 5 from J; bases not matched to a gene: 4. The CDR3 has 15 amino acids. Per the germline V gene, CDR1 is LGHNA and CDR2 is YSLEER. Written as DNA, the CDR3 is TGCGCCAGCAGCCAAGAACAGGGGGCAGGAACTGAAGCTTTCTTT. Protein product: CASSQEQGAGTEAFF.

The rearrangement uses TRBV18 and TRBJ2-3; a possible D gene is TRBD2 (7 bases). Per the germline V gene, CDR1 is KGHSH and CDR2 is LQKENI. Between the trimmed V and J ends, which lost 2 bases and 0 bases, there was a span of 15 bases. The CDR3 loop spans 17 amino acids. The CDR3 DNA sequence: TGTGCCAGCTCACCATCCCCGGGGGGCCCTAGCACAGATACGCAGTATTTT. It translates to CASSPSPGGPSTDTQYF. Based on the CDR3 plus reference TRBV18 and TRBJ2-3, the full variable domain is NAGVMQNPRHLVRRRGQEARLRCSPMKGHSHVYWYRQLPEEGLKFMVYLQKENIIDESGMPKERFSAEFPKEGPSILRIQQVVRGDSAAYFCASSPSPGGPSTDTQYFGPGTRLTVL.

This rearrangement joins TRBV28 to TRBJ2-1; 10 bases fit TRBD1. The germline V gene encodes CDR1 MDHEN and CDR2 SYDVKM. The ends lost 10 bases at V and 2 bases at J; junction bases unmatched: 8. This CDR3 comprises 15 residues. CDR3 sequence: CATKDRGPTYNEQFF. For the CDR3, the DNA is TGTGCCACCAAAGACAGGGGGCCAACCTACAATGAGCAGTTCTTC.

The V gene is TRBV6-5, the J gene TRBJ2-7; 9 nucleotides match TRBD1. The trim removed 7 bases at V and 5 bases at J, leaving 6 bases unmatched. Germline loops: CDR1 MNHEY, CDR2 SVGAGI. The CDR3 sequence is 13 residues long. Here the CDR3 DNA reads TGTGCCAGCACCCGGACAGGGGTCCACGAGCAGTACTTC. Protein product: CASTRTGVHEQYF.

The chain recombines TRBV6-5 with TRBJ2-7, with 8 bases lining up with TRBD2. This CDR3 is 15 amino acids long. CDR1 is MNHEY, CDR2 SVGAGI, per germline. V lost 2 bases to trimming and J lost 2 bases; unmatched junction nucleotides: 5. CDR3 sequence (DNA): TGTGCCAGCAGTTACGGCCGGGGGGGAACCTACGAGCAGTACTTC. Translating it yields CASSYGRGGTYEQYF.

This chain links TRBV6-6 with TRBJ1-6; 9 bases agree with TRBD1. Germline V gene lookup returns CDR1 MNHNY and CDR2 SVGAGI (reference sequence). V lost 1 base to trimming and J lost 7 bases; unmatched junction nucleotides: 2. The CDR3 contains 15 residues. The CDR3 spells CASSYWDRVNSPLHF. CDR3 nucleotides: TGTGCCAGCAGTTACTGGGACAGGGTAAATTCACCCCTCCACTTT.

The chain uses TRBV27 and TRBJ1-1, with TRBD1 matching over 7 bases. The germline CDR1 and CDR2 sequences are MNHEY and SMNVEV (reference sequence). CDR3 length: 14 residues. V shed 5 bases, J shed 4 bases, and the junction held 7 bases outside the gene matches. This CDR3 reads CASSTPGQFTEAFF. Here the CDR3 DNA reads TGTGCCAGCAGTACCCCGGGACAGTTCACTGAAGCTTTCTTT.

CDR3 loop: CATHGDNEQFF. The CDR3, as DNA: TGTGCCACCCACGGGGATAATGAGCAGTTCTTC. V and J are TRBV2 and TRBJ2-1; D is possibly TRBD2 (5 bases). Trimming pared 10 bases from V and 7 bases from J, leaving 11 bases between. Germline V gene data show CDR1 as SNHLY and CDR2 as FYNNEI. The CDR3 totals 11 residues.

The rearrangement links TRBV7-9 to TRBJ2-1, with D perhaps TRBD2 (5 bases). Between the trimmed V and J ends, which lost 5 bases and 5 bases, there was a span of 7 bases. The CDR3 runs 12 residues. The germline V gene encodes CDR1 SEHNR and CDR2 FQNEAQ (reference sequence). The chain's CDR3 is CASSTRDNEQFF. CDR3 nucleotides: TGTGCCAGCAGCACGAGGGACAATGAGCAGTTCTTC. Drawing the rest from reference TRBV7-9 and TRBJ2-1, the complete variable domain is DTGVSQNPRHKITKRGQNVTFRCDPISEHNRLYWYRQTLGQGPEFLTYFQNEAQLEKSRLLSDRFSAERPKGSFSTLEIQRTEQGDSAMYLCASSTRDNEQFFGPGTRLTVL.

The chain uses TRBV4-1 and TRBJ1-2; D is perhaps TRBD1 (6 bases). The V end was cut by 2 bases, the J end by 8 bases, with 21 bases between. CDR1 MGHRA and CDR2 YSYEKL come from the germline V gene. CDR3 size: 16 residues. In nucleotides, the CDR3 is TGCGCCAGCAGCCAAACGGGGGGCCTGAGCCGCGACGGCTACACCTTC. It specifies CASSQTGGLSRDGYTF.

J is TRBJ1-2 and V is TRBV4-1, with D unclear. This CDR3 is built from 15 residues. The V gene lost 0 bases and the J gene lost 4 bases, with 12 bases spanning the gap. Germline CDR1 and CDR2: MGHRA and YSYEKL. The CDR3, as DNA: TGCGCCAGCAGCCAAGATCGGGGAATGGGCTATGGCTACACCTTC. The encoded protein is CASSQDRGMGYGYTF.

CDR3 sequence (DNA): TGTGCCAGCAGCTCTTACGGACAGGGGCGGAATCAGCCCCAGCATTTT. It is translated as CASSSYGQGRNQPQHF. The genes are TRBV7-9 and TRBJ1-5; 9 bases fit TRBD1. CDR1 is SEHNR and CDR2 is FQNEAQ in the germline V gene (reference sequence). This CDR3 comprises 16 residues. V shed 4 bases and J 4 bases; nucleotides not matched to a gene: 8.

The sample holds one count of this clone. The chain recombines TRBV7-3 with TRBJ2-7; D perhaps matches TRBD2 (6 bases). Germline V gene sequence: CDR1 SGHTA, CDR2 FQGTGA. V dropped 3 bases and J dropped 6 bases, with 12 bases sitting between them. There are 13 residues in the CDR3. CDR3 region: CASSLATGGEQYF. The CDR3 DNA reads TGTGCCAGCAGCTTGGCGACCGGGGGCGAGCAGTACTTC.

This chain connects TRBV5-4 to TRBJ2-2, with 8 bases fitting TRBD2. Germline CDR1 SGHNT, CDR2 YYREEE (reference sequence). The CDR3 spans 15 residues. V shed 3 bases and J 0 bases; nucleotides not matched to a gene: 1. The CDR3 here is CASSYGGANTGELFF. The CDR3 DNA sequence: TGTGCCAGCAGCTACGGGGGGGCGAACACCGGGGAGCTGTTTTTT.